This is a list of T cell receptor beta chains from one sample in a study of T cell repertoires in cytomegalovirus infection. TCRdb reprocessed the reads with MiXCR, giving one entry per CDR3 protein. The sample contains around 95,000 distinct CDR3 sequences, over 25% of which appear only once. These receptors have no identified antigens. Sequenced material: CD8+ T cells from cultured PBMCs, taken from culture after CMV antigen stimulation. Receptors were obtained from a human donor in good health (CMV status not recorded). Some clones in this sample may be carry-over from other donors' samples. CDR3s include the opening cysteine and the closing phenylalanine or tryptophan. Each record gives: clone size, D gene, V gene, J gene, CDR3 DNA, CDR3 protein. D genes are given only for firm matches. The size entry is marked missing in some rows and otherwise reads once, few, many or a size class.

clone_size: few
d_call: TRBD2
v_call: TRBV7-6
j_call: TRBJ2-7
cdr3_nt: TGTGCCAGCAGCTTAGGGGCGGGGGGTGAGTACGAGCAGTACTTC
cdr3_aa: CASSLGAGGEYEQYF

clone_size: many
d_call: NA
v_call: TRBV5-6
j_call: TRBJ1-1
cdr3_nt: TGTGCCAGCAGCTGGGGTGGGACTGAAGCTTTCTTT
cdr3_aa: CASSWGGTEAFF

clone_size: few
d_call: NA
v_call: TRBV6-1
j_call: TRBJ2-7
cdr3_nt: TGTGCCAGCAGCGAATACGGGGCAGGTTGGGAGGACGAGCAGTACTTC
cdr3_aa: CASSEYGAGWEDEQYF

clone_size: NA
d_call: NA
v_call: TRBV19
j_call: TRBJ2-3
cdr3_nt: TGTGCCACCTCATTGGGACCGGTCACAGATACGCAGTATTTT
cdr3_aa: CATSLGPVTDTQYF

clone_size: NA
d_call: TRBD1
v_call: TRBV6-2/TRBV6-3
j_call: TRBJ2-2
cdr3_nt: TGTGCCAGCAGTGAGACAGGGGCGTACACCGGGGAGCTGTTTTTT
cdr3_aa: CASSETGAYTGELFF

clone_size: NA
d_call: NA
v_call: TRBV12-3/TRBV12-4
j_call: TRBJ1-4
cdr3_nt: TGTGCCAGCAGTATGAGTGGAAAACTGTTTTTT
cdr3_aa: CASSMSGKLFF

clone_size: NA
d_call: NA
v_call: TRBV19
j_call: TRBJ2-1
cdr3_nt: TGTGCCAGTAGTTCGGGCAGGGGCTATTCCTACAATGAGCAGTTCTTC
cdr3_aa: CASSSGRGYSYNEQFF

clone_size: many
d_call: TRBD1
v_call: TRBV6-1
j_call: TRBJ1-5
cdr3_nt: TGTGCCAGCAGTGAAAGGGACAGGGATCAGCCCCAGCATTTT
cdr3_aa: CASSERDRDQPQHF

clone_size: NA
d_call: TRBD2
v_call: TRBV12-3/TRBV12-4
j_call: TRBJ2-3
cdr3_nt: TGTGCCAGCAATCGTCTAGCGGGGGATTCAGATACGCAGTATTTT
cdr3_aa: CASNRLAGDSDTQYF

clone_size: few
d_call: NA
v_call: TRBV5-6
j_call: TRBJ2-2
cdr3_nt: TGTGCCAGCAGCATATTATACACCGGGGAGCTGTTTTTT
cdr3_aa: CASSILYTGELFF

clone_size: few
d_call: NA
v_call: TRBV2
j_call: TRBJ1-4
cdr3_nt: TGTGCCAGCATTAAAACAGCCGCAACTAATGAAAAACTGTTTTTT
cdr3_aa: CASIKTAATNEKLFF

clone_size: NA
d_call: NA
v_call: TRBV5-6
j_call: TRBJ1-1
cdr3_nt: TGTGCCAGCAGTTCGCAGCGGAACACTGAAGCTTTCTTT
cdr3_aa: CASSSQRNTEAFF

clone_size: once
d_call: NA
v_call: TRBV20-1
j_call: TRBJ2-5
cdr3_nt: TGCAGTGCTAGAGCAGGGGCTAGCGACCTGGAGACCCAGTACTTC
cdr3_aa: CSARAGASDLETQYF

clone_size: few
d_call: TRBD1
v_call: TRBV4-1
j_call: TRBJ2-5
cdr3_nt: TGCGCCAGCAGTACCGACAGGGGAGTAAGAGAGACCCAGTACTTC
cdr3_aa: CASSTDRGVRETQYF

clone_size: many
d_call: NA
v_call: TRBV5-4
j_call: TRBJ1-2
cdr3_nt: TGTGCCAGCAGCTTGGACGGTGCTAACTATGGCTACACCTTC
cdr3_aa: CASSLDGANYGYTF

clone_size: NA
d_call: TRBD1
v_call: TRBV14
j_call: TRBJ1-1
cdr3_nt: TGTGCCAGCAGCCCAGACAGGGGACTGACCACTGAAGCTTTCTTT
cdr3_aa: CASSPDRGLTTEAFF

clone_size: few
d_call: NA
v_call: TRBV12-3/TRBV12-4
j_call: TRBJ2-7
cdr3_nt: TGTGCCAGCAGTTTTGGGCAGGGTCGGTACGAGCAGTACTTC
cdr3_aa: CASSFGQGRYEQYF

clone_size: few
d_call: TRBD2
v_call: TRBV20-1
j_call: TRBJ2-2
cdr3_nt: TGCAGTGCTAGAGATGCTAGCGGGGGGTCTACCTACAACACCGGGGAGCTGTTTTTT
cdr3_aa: CSARDASGGSTYNTGELFF

clone_size: NA
d_call: NA
v_call: TRBV6-6
j_call: TRBJ1-2
cdr3_nt: TGTGCCAGCAGTTACGGTATTCTCTATGGCTACACCTTC
cdr3_aa: CASSYGILYGYTF

clone_size: NA
d_call: NA
v_call: TRBV23-1
j_call: TRBJ2-2
cdr3_nt: TGCGCCAGCAGTCAATCGGACAGTGCGGGCGCCGGGGAGCTGTTTTTT
cdr3_aa: CASSQSDSAGAGELFF

clone_size: few
d_call: TRBD2
v_call: TRBV24-1
j_call: TRBJ2-3
cdr3_nt: TGTGCCACCAGTGACCCGACCCCTAGCGGGGGTACAGATACGCAGTATTTT
cdr3_aa: CATSDPTPSGGTDTQYF

clone_size: few
d_call: NA
v_call: TRBV7-8
j_call: TRBJ2-7
cdr3_nt: TGTGCCAGCACCGGTCCCTACGAGCAGTACTTC
cdr3_aa: CASTGPYEQYF

clone_size: NA
d_call: TRBD1
v_call: TRBV7-9
j_call: TRBJ2-6
cdr3_nt: TGTGCCAGCAGCAGCCGAGACAGGGGAAAGTCTGGGGCCAACGTCCTGACTTTC
cdr3_aa: CASSSRDRGKSGANVLTF

clone_size: few
d_call: NA
v_call: TRBV11-2
j_call: TRBJ2-7
cdr3_nt: TGTGCCAGCACCACCCTACGGGGGAGAACGATTTACGAGCAGTACTTC
cdr3_aa: CASTTLRGRTIYEQYF

clone_size: NA
d_call: TRBD1
v_call: TRBV10-2
j_call: TRBJ1-5
cdr3_nt: TGCGCCAGCATGTCGACAGGGGGCAGGAATCAGCCCCAGCATTTT
cdr3_aa: CASMSTGGRNQPQHF

clone_size: many
d_call: NA
v_call: TRBV7-2
j_call: TRBJ1-1
cdr3_nt: TGTGCCAGCAGCGCGGGACAAACGAGCACTGAAGCTTTCTTT
cdr3_aa: CASSAGQTSTEAFF

clone_size: few
d_call: TRBD1
v_call: TRBV19
j_call: TRBJ1-6
cdr3_nt: TGTGCCACAAGCCGGGACAGGGGTAATTCACCCCTCCACTTT
cdr3_aa: CATSRDRGNSPLHF

clone_size: few
d_call: TRBD1
v_call: TRBV4-1
j_call: TRBJ2-2
cdr3_nt: TGCGCCAGCAGCCACAGGGGGCGAAAAACCGGGGAGCTGTTTTTT
cdr3_aa: CASSHRGRKTGELFF

clone_size: NA
d_call: TRBD1
v_call: TRBV27
j_call: TRBJ2-7
cdr3_nt: TGTGCCAGCAGTACCGGGACAGGGTCCTACGAGCAGTACTTC
cdr3_aa: CASSTGTGSYEQYF

clone_size: NA
d_call: TRBD2
v_call: TRBV20-1
j_call: TRBJ2-7
cdr3_nt: TGCAGTGCTAGAGACCCCTACGGGGGGGGTTACGAGCAGTACTTC
cdr3_aa: CSARDPYGGGYEQYF

clone_size: NA
d_call: TRBD1
v_call: TRBV27
j_call: TRBJ2-3
cdr3_nt: TGTGCCAGCAGAAAGGGGGCGCCGAGGGATACGCAGTATTTT
cdr3_aa: CASRKGAPRDTQYF

clone_size: many
d_call: NA
v_call: TRBV7-9
j_call: TRBJ1-3
cdr3_nt: TGTGCCAGCAGCTTAACGGGGGCGGCTGGAAACACCATATATTTT
cdr3_aa: CASSLTGAAGNTIYF

clone_size: few
d_call: TRBD2
v_call: TRBV27
j_call: TRBJ2-1
cdr3_nt: TGTGCCAGCAGCTATGGACTAGCGGGGGGTGGTGAGCAGTTCTTC
cdr3_aa: CASSYGLAGGGEQFF

clone_size: many
d_call: TRBD1
v_call: TRBV7-6
j_call: TRBJ2-7
cdr3_nt: TGTGCCAGCAGCTTGCTTGCCGGACAGGGGAGGGAGCAGTACTTC
cdr3_aa: CASSLLAGQGREQYF

clone_size: few
d_call: TRBD2
v_call: TRBV11-2
j_call: TRBJ2-1
cdr3_nt: TGTGCCAGCAGCCTTCTAGCGGGGGTACTCTACAATGAGCAGTTCTTC
cdr3_aa: CASSLLAGVLYNEQFF

clone_size: NA
d_call: NA
v_call: TRBV7-9
j_call: TRBJ2-7
cdr3_nt: TGTGCCAGCAGCCTATTTGCCCCGGGGACCAACGAGCAGTACTTC
cdr3_aa: CASSLFAPGTNEQYF

clone_size: few
d_call: NA
v_call: TRBV14
j_call: TRBJ2-3
cdr3_nt: TGTGCCAGCAGGGGGGACCTCCCGGGAGATACGCAGTATTTT
cdr3_aa: CASRGDLPGDTQYF

clone_size: many
d_call: NA
v_call: TRBV7-6
j_call: TRBJ2-1
cdr3_nt: TGTGCCAGCAGCTCCACGGGTGGGGGAGGCAATGAGCAGTTCTTC
cdr3_aa: CASSSTGGGGNEQFF

clone_size: once
d_call: NA
v_call: TRBV6-6
j_call: TRBJ1-1
cdr3_nt: TGTGCCAGCAGTTACTCAGGCGGGAACACTGAAGCTTTCTTT
cdr3_aa: CASSYSGGNTEAFF

clone_size: NA
d_call: TRBD1
v_call: TRBV12-3/TRBV12-4
j_call: TRBJ1-6
cdr3_nt: TGTGCCAGCACTCTCTCCCAGGGGGCGTCGGTTGTTTCACCCCTCCACTTT
cdr3_aa: CASTLSQGASVVSPLHF

clone_size: many
d_call: TRBD2
v_call: TRBV28
j_call: TRBJ2-7
cdr3_nt: TGTGCCAGCAGTTTCGAGGGCTCTAGCGGGGGTAGCTCCTACGAGCAGTACTTC
cdr3_aa: CASSFEGSSGGSSYEQYF

clone_size: NA
d_call: TRBD2
v_call: TRBV6-2/TRBV6-3
j_call: TRBJ2-3
cdr3_nt: TGTGCCAGCAGTTATTCCGGGACTAGCGTCACAGATACGCAGTATTTT
cdr3_aa: CASSYSGTSVTDTQYF

clone_size: many
d_call: TRBD1
v_call: TRBV7-9
j_call: TRBJ2-1
cdr3_nt: TGTGCCAGCAGCCCTAAGACAGGGGGCTCCTACAATGAGCAGTTCTTC
cdr3_aa: CASSPKTGGSYNEQFF

clone_size: many
d_call: TRBD2
v_call: TRBV10-3
j_call: TRBJ2-3
cdr3_nt: TGTGCCATCACTAAGACTAGCGGGGGGCCCCTCGTTACGCAGTATTTT
cdr3_aa: CAITKTSGGPLVTQYF

clone_size: NA
d_call: TRBD1
v_call: TRBV6-5
j_call: TRBJ1-3
cdr3_nt: TGTGCCAGCAGTCAGGACAGGGGAAACACCATATATTTT
cdr3_aa: CASSQDRGNTIYF

clone_size: NA
d_call: NA
v_call: TRBV20-1
j_call: TRBJ2-7
cdr3_nt: TGCAGTGCCCGAGGGGGGCGCTCCTACGAGCAGTACTTC
cdr3_aa: CSARGGRSYEQYF

clone_size: NA
d_call: NA
v_call: TRBV28
j_call: TRBJ1-3
cdr3_nt: TGTGCCAGCAGGGAACTCCAGACCACCTCTGGAAACACCATATATTTT
cdr3_aa: CASRELQTTSGNTIYF

clone_size: medium-sized
d_call: TRBD2
v_call: TRBV7-9
j_call: TRBJ2-2
cdr3_nt: TGTGCCAGCAGCTTTGGGAGCGGGGGGTCGAACACCGGGGAGCTGTTTTTT
cdr3_aa: CASSFGSGGSNTGELFF

clone_size: few
d_call: TRBD2
v_call: TRBV12-3/TRBV12-4
j_call: TRBJ2-3
cdr3_nt: TGTGCCAGCAGCCCTCACGGGACTAGCGGGGGGCGGGATACGCAGTATTTT
cdr3_aa: CASSPHGTSGGRDTQYF

clone_size: few
d_call: NA
v_call: TRBV28
j_call: TRBJ1-5
cdr3_nt: TGTGCCAGCAGGCCCCGGGCGAGCAATCAGCCCCAGCATTTT
cdr3_aa: CASRPRASNQPQHF

clone_size: few
d_call: NA
v_call: TRBV4-1
j_call: TRBJ1-2
cdr3_nt: TGCGCCAGCAGCCAAGTTTCAGACTCTAACTATGGCTACACCTTC
cdr3_aa: CASSQVSDSNYGYTF

clone_size: few
d_call: TRBD2
v_call: TRBV7-6
j_call: TRBJ2-1
cdr3_nt: TGTGCCAGCAGCTTAAACCCTGGACTAGCGGACAATGAGCAGTTCTTC
cdr3_aa: CASSLNPGLADNEQFF

clone_size: NA
d_call: NA
v_call: TRBV20-1
j_call: TRBJ1-5
cdr3_nt: TGCAGGGCTAGCCCTACAGCAATGCGCAATCAGCCCCAGCATTTT
cdr3_aa: CRASPTAMRNQPQHF

clone_size: many
d_call: TRBD2
v_call: TRBV11-2
j_call: TRBJ2-1
cdr3_nt: TGTGCCAGCAGCAGAACGGGACTAGCGGGCTACAATGAGCAGTTCTTC
cdr3_aa: CASSRTGLAGYNEQFF

clone_size: NA
d_call: NA
v_call: TRBV25-1
j_call: TRBJ1-1
cdr3_nt: TGTGCCAGCAGTGAATTAGGGGATACTGAAGCTTTCTTT
cdr3_aa: CASSELGDTEAFF

clone_size: few
d_call: TRBD1
v_call: TRBV6-5
j_call: TRBJ1-4
cdr3_nt: TGTGCCAGCAGCCGGTCGACAGGGATTTTTGAAAAACTGTTTTTT
cdr3_aa: CASSRSTGIFEKLFF

clone_size: few
d_call: NA
v_call: TRBV10-3
j_call: TRBJ2-7
cdr3_nt: TGTGCCATCAGTGACAGCTCCTACGAGCAGTACTTC
cdr3_aa: CAISDSSYEQYF